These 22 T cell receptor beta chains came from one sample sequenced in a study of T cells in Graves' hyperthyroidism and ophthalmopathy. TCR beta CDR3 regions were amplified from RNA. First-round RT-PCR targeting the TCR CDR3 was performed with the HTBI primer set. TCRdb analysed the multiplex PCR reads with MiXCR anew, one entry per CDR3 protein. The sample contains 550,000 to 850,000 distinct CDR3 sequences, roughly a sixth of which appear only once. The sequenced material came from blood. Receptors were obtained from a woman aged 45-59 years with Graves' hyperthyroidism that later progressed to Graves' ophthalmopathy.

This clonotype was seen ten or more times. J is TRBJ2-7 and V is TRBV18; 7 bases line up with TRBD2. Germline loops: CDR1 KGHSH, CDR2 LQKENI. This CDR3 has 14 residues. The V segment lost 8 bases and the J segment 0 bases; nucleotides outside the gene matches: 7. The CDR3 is CASTDQRDSYEQYF. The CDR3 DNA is TGTGCCAGCACTGACCAGCGGGACTCCTACGAGCAGTACTTC. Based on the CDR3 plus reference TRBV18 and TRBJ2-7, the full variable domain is NAGVMQNPRHLVRRRGQEARLRCSPMKGHSHVYWYRQLPEEGLKFMVYLQKENIIDESGMPKERFSAEFPKEGPSILRIQQVVRGDSAAYFCASTDQRDSYEQYFGPGTRLTVT.

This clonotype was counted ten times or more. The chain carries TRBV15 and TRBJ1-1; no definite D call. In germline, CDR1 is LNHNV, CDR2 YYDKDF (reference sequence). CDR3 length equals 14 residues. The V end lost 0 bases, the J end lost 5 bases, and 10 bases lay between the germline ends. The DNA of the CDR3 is TGTGCCACCAGCAGAGATCTAGGTGGAACTGAAGCTTTCTTT. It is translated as CATSRDLGGTEAFF.

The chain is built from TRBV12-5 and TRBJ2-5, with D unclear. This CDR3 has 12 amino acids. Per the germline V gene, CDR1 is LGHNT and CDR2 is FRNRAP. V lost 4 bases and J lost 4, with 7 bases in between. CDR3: CASGSNVETQYF. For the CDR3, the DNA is TGTGCTAGTGGTTCGAACGTAGAGACCCAGTACTTC.

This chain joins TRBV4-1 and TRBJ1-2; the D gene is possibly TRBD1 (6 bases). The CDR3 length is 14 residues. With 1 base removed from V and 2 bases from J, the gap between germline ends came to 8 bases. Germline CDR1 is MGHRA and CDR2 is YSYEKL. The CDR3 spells CASSQAGENYGYTF. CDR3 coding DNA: TGCGCCAGCAGCCAAGCAGGGGAAAACTATGGCTACACCTTC.

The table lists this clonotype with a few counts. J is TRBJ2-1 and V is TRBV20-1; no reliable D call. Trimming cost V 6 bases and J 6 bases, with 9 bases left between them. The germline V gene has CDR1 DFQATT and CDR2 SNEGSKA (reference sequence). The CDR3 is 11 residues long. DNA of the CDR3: TGCAGTGCCCCGATTACCAATGAGCAGTTCTTC. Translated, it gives CSAPITNEQFF.

The CDR3 region has the DNA TGCAGTGCTGGACGGGGTCTTTACACTGAAGCTTTCTTT. It translates to CSAGRGLYTEAFF. The chain has TRBV20-1 and TRBJ1-1; D is unclear. This CDR3 is 13 amino acids long. Germline V CDR1 and CDR2: DFQATT, SNEGSKA (reference sequence). V lost 5 bases and J 3 bases, leaving 13 bases between the germline ends.

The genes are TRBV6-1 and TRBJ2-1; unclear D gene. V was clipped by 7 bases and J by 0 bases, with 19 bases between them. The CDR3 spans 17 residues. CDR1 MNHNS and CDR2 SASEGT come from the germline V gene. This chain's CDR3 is CASTTIGLVGSYNEQFF. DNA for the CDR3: TGTGCCAGCACTACAATAGGGTTAGTGGGCTCCTACAATGAGCAGTTCTTC.

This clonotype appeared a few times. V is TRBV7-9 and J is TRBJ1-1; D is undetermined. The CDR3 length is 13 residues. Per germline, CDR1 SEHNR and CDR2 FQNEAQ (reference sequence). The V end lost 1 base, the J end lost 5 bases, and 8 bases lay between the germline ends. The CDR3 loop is CASSLDAGTEAFF. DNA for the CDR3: TGTGCCAGCAGCTTAGATGCGGGGACTGAAGCTTTCTTT.

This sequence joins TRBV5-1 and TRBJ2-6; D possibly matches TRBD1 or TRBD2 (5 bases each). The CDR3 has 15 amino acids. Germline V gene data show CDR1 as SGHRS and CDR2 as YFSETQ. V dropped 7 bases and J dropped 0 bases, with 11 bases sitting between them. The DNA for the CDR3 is TGCGCCAGCGGGGACGGTAGCTCTGGGGCCAACGTCCTGACTTTC. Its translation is CASGDGSSGANVLTF.

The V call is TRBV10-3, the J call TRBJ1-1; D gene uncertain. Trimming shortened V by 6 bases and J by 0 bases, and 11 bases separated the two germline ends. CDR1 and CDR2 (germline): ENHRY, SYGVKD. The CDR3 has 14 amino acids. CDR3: CAIRDDSLNTEAFF. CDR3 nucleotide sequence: TGTGCCATCAGGGACGACTCTTTGAACACTGAAGCTTTCTTT.

In nucleotides, the CDR3 is TGCGCCACCAGCCGACAGGGGTGGAGTCAGCCCCAGCATTTT. Its translation is CATSRQGWSQPQHF. The J gene is TRBJ1-5, the V gene TRBV10-2, with 8 bases matching TRBD1. This CDR3 contains 14 residues. The germline CDR1 and CDR2 sequences are WSHSY and SAAADI. Trimming removed 10 bases from V and 6 bases from J; junction bases left unmatched: 11.

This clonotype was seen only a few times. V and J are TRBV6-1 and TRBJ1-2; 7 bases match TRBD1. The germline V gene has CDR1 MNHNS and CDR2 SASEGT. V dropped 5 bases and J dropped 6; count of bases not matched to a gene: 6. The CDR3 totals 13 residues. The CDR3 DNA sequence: TGTGCCAGCAGTCCAGGGGGTTGGAATGGCTACACCTTC. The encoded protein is CASSPGGWNGYTF.

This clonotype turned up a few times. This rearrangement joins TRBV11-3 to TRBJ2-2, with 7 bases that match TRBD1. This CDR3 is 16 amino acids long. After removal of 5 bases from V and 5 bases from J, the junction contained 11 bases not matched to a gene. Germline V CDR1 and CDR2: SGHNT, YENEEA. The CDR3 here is CASSQSDREDTGELFF. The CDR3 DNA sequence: TGTGCCAGCAGCCAGAGCGACAGGGAAGATACCGGGGAGCTGTTTTTT.

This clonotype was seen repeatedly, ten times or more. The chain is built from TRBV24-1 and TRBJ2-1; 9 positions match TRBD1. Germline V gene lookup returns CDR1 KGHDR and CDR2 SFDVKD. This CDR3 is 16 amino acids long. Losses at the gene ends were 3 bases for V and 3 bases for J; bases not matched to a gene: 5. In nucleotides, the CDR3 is TGTGCCACCAGTGATACCGGGACAGGGCGCTACAATGAGCAGTTCTTC. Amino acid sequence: CATSDTGTGRYNEQFF.

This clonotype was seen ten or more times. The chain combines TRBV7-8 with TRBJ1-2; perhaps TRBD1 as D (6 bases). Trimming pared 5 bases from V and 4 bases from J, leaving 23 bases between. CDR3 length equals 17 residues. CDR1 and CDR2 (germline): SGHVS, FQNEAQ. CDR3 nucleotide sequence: TGTGCCAGCAGCCCACACGAGTACGGGGGCGCTGGCTATGGCTACACCTTC. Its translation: CASSPHEYGGAGYGYTF.

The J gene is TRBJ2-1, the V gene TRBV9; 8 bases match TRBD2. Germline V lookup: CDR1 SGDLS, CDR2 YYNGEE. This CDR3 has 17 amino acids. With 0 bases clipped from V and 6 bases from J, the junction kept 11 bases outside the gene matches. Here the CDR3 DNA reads TGTGCCAGCAGCGTAGGGTGGACTAGCCCGCTCTCCAATGAGCAGTTCTTC. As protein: CASSVGWTSPLSNEQFF.

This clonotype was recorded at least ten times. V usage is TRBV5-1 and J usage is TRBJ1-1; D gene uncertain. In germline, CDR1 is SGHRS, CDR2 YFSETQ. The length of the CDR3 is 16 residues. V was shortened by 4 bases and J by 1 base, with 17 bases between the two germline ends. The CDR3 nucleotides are TGCGCCAGCAGCCCGACCTTTCGACGGGAGAACACTGAAGCTTTCTTT. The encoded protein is CASSPTFRRENTEAFF.

This CDR3 is CASSYSAGGLYVSNQPQHF. The CDR3 DNA is TGTGCCAGCAGTTACTCGGCAGGGGGTCTTTACGTTAGCAATCAGCCCCAGCATTTT. The chain recombines TRBV6-2 or TRBV6-3 with TRBJ1-5; 7 bases match TRBD1. Germline CDR1 and CDR2: MNHEY and SVGEGT. The V and J ends lost 0 bases and 0 bases, in that order; junction bases with no gene match: 11. The CDR3 is 19 residues long.

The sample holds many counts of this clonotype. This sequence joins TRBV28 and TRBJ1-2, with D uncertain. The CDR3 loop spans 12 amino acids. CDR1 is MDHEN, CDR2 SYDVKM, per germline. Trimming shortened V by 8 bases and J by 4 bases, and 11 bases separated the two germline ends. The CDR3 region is CASHGEAYGYTF. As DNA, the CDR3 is TGTGCCAGCCACGGGGAGGCCTATGGCTACACCTTC.

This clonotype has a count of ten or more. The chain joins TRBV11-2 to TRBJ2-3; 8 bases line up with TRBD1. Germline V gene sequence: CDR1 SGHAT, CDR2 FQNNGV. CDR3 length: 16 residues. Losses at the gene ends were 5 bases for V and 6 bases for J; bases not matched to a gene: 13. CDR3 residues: CASSLYDGQGGDTQYF. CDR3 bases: TGTGCCAGCAGCCTATATGACGGACAGGGCGGCGATACGCAGTATTTT. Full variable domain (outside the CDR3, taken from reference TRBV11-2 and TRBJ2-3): EAGVAQSPRYKIIEKRQSVAFWCNPISGHATLYWYQQILGQGPKLLIQFQNNGVVDDSQLPKDRFSAERLKGVDSTLKIQPAKLEDSAVYLCASSLYDGQGGDTQYFGPGTRLTVL.

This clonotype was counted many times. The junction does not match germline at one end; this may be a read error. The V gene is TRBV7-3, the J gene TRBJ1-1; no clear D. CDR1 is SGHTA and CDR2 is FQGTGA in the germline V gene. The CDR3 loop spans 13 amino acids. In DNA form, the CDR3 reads TGTGCCAACAGCTTAACGGGGTACACTGAAGCTTTCTTT. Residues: CANSLTGYTEAFF.

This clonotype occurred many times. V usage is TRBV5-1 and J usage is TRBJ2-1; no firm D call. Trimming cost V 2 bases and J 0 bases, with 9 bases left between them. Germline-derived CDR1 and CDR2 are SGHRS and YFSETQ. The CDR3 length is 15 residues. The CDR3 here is CASSFLGGSYNEQFF. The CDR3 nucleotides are TGCGCCAGCAGCTTCTTGGGCGGCTCCTACAATGAGCAGTTCTTC. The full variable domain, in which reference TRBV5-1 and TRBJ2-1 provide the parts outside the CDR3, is KAGVTQTPRYLIKTRGQQVTLSCSPISGHRSVSWYQQTPGQGLQFLFEYFSETQRNKGNFPGRFSGRQFSNSRSEMNVSTLELGDSALYLCASSFLGGSYNEQFFGPGTRLTVL.